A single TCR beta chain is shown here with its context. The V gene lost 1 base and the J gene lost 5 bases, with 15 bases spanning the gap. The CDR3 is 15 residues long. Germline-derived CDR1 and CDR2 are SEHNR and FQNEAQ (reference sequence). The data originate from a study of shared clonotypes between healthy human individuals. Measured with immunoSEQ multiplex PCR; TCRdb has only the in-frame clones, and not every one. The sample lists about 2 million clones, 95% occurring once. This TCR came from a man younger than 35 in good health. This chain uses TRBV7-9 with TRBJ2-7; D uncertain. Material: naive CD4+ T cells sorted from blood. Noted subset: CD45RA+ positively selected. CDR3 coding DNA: TGTGCCAGCAGCTTAGGCGTTCCCCCTGTTGACGAGCAGTACTTC. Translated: CASSLGVPPVDEQYF.